A selection of T cell receptor beta chains follows, all from one sample in a study of vaccination effects on CD4 cells after COVID-19. The protocol was immunoSEQ multiplex PCR, while the TCRdb copy is restricted to in-frame clones and leaves out a portion. The data show about 43,000 clones, around 78% seen once. These receptors lack a known antigen. The sample consisted of CD4+ T cells from PBMCs cultured with SARS-CoV-2 spike peptides, taken before COVID-19 vaccination. The origin of the receptors is a human donor who received a COVID-19 vaccine. Each CDR3 is given with its conserved first and last residue. The D gene is left open where the match is weak. Clone size is given for some rows only: seen once, a few or many times, or a class if the clone is expanded.

CDR3aa	CDR3nt	v_gene	d_gene	j_gene	abundance
CASSQKGATGNTIYF	TGCGCCAGCAGCCAAAAGGGGGCGACTGGAAACACCATATATTTT	TRBV4-3	TRBD1	TRBJ1-3	.
CASSPPEFGTGDYGYTF	TGTGCCAGCAGCCCGCCTGAGTTCGGGACAGGGGACTATGGCTACACCTTC	TRBV13	TRBD1	TRBJ1-2	.
CASSYRGYGYTF	TGTGCCAGCAGTTACAGGGGATACGGCTACACCTTC	TRBV6-5	.	TRBJ1-2	.
CAWRREFNWGYTF	TGTGCCTGGAGGCGAGAGTTTAACTGGGGCTACACCTTC	TRBV30	.	TRBJ1-2	.
CASSPSQGRIGAEAFF	TGTGCCAGCTCACCTTCCCAGGGAAGAATTGGGGCTGAAGCTTTCTTT	TRBV18	.	TRBJ1-1	.
CASSLARLDYGYTF	TGCGCCAGCAGCTTGGCCCGGCTTGATTATGGCTACACCTTC	TRBV5-1	.	TRBJ1-2	once
CASSPRLAGGLYTQYF	TGTGCCAGCAGCCCGCGACTAGCGGGGGGGCTGTATACGCAGTATTTT	TRBV7-8	TRBD2	TRBJ2-3	.
CASSPGLDGELFF	TGTGCCAGCTCACCTGGACTAGACGGGGAGCTGTTTTTT	TRBV18	TRBD2	TRBJ2-2	.
CASSQGGQGYNSPLHF	TGTGCCAGCAGCCAAGGGGGGCAGGGCTATAATTCACCCCTCCACTTT	TRBV3-1/TRBV3-2	.	TRBJ1-6	.
CASNRQGRRGNTIYF	TGTGCCAGTAACAGGCAGGGTCGGCGTGGAAACACCATATATTTT	TRBV19	.	TRBJ1-3	.
CASAVSTEAFF	TGTGCCAGCGCAGTTAGCACTGAAGCTTTCTTT	TRBV6-5	.	TRBJ1-1	.
CASSPWQGYNSPLHF	TGTGCCAGCTCCCCCTGGCAGGGGTATAATTCACCCCTCCACTTT	TRBV2	.	TRBJ1-6	.
CASRSQGANTGELFF	TGTGCCAGCAGATCGCAGGGTGCGAACACCGGGGAGCTGTTTTTT	TRBV2	.	TRBJ2-2	few
CASSPGTDYGYTF	TGTGCCAGCTCACCAGGGACAGACTATGGCTACACCTTC	TRBV18	TRBD1	TRBJ1-2	.
CASSDNPIYGYTF	TGTGCCAGCAGTGACAACCCCATCTATGGCTACACCTTC	TRBV6-1	.	TRBJ1-2	.
CASSQGQGDADTQYF	TGCGCCAGCAGCCAGGGACAGGGGGACGCCGATACGCAGTATTTT	TRBV4-1	TRBD1	TRBJ2-3	.
CASSDGWNTGELFF	TGTGCCAGCAGTGATGGCTGGAACACCGGGGAGCTGTTTTTT	TRBV2	.	TRBJ2-2	.
CASSQNLYGYTF	TGTGCCAGCAGCCAGAACTTATATGGCTACACCTTC	TRBV7-8	.	TRBJ1-2	.
CASSGQRGQETQYF	TGTGCCAGCAGTGGGCAGCGGGGCCAAGAGACCCAGTACTTC	TRBV2	TRBD2	TRBJ2-5	.
CASSEGGGPGDTQYF	TGTGCCAGCAGTGAGGGTGGGGGGCCGGGAGATACGCAGTATTTT	TRBV6-1	.	TRBJ2-3	.
CATSETGRTYGYTF	TGTGCCACCAGTGAAACGGGACGGACCTATGGCTACACCTTC	TRBV24-1	.	TRBJ1-2	.
CASSLNAGMETQYF	TGCGCCAGCAGCTTGAATGCAGGGATGGAGACCCAGTACTTC	TRBV5-1	.	TRBJ2-5	once
CASSVGPGVETQYF	TGTGCCAGCAGCGTAGGGCCAGGGGTCGAGACCCAGTACTTC	TRBV9	.	TRBJ2-5	.
CASSSGQGTSYTF	TGTGCCAGCAGCTCCGGACAGGGGACTTCCTACACCTTC	TRBV7-3	TRBD1	TRBJ1-2	.
CASRTPSYNEQFF	TGTGCCAGCAGAACCCCCTCCTACAATGAGCAGTTCTTC	TRBV12-3/TRBV12-4	.	TRBJ2-1	.
CASSQVTNEAFF	TGTGCCAGCAGCCAAGTGACGAATGAAGCTTTCTTT	TRBV3-1/TRBV3-2	.	TRBJ1-1	few
CATSDPPSGTNTGELFF	TGTGCCACCAGTGATCCCCCGTCGGGGACTAACACCGGGGAGCTGTTTTTT	TRBV24-1	.	TRBJ2-2	.
CASSPGQGNAGELFF	TGTGCCAGCTCACCGGGACAGGGTAACGCCGGGGAGCTGTTTTTT	TRBV18	TRBD1	TRBJ2-2	few
CASSLGLWATNEKLFF	TGTGCCAGCAGCTTGGGTCTATGGGCAACTAATGAAAAACTGTTTTTT	TRBV7-8	.	TRBJ1-4	.
CASSEIRGRETQYF	TGTGCCAGCAGCGAGATTCGGGGGAGGGAGACCCAGTACTTC	TRBV7-2	.	TRBJ2-5	once
CASSERGGNTEAFF	TGTGCCAGCAGTGAACGGGGGGGCAACACTGAAGCTTTCTTT	TRBV6-1	.	TRBJ1-1	once
CASSEPRRGYPFEQFF	TGTGCCAGCAGTGAACCCAGGCGGGGCTACCCCTTTGAGCAGTTCTTC	TRBV6-1	.	TRBJ2-1	.
CASSEWGSGANVLTF	TGTGCCAGCAGTGAATGGGGCTCTGGGGCCAACGTCCTGACTTTC	TRBV6-1	.	TRBJ2-6	.
CASSIRTGTRSSGNTIYF	TGTGCCAGTAGTATACGGACAGGGACCCGTAGCTCTGGAAACACCATATATTTT	TRBV19	TRBD1	TRBJ1-3	.
CASSSDRGLYQPQHF	TGTGCCAGCAGCTCGGACAGGGGGTTATATCAGCCCCAGCATTTT	TRBV6-2/TRBV6-3	TRBD1	TRBJ1-5	.
CASSVDTGTNEKLFF	TGTGCCAGCAGCGTTGATACAGGGACCAATGAAAAACTGTTTTTT	TRBV9	.	TRBJ1-4	few
CATSGRQGAVGFNTGELFF	TGTGCCACCAGTGGTCGACAGGGTGCGGTGGGATTCAACACCGGGGAGCTGTTTTTT	TRBV24-1	TRBD1	TRBJ2-2	.
CASSSRDRDYNEQFF	TGTGCCAGCAGCTCCCGGGACAGGGACTACAATGAGCAGTTCTTC	TRBV5-8	TRBD1	TRBJ2-1	.
CASSFGLADTQYF	TGTGCCAGCAGCTTCGGACTAGCGGATACGCAGTATTTT	TRBV11-2	TRBD2	TRBJ2-3	.
CATSDSGGSGTDTQYF	TGTGCCACCAGTGATTCGGGGGGGTCGGGCACAGATACGCAGTATTTT	TRBV24-1	TRBD2	TRBJ2-3	.
CASLQSTGGTEAFF	TGTGCCAGCCTTCAGAGTACAGGGGGCACTGAAGCTTTCTTT	TRBV2	TRBD1	TRBJ1-1	.
CASSSRDPWNSPLHF	TGTGCCAGCAGTTCCCGGGACCCCTGGAATTCACCCCTCCACTTT	TRBV6-5	.	TRBJ1-6	.
CASSLRGNYGYTF	TGCGCCAGCAGCTTGCGTGGTAACTATGGCTACACCTTC	TRBV5-1	.	TRBJ1-2	.
CASSLDSVGGAFF	TGTGCCAGTAGTTTGGACAGTGTGGGAGGAGCTTTCTTT	TRBV19	.	TRBJ1-1	.
CASSRRDRGDDSPLHF	TGCGCCAGCAGCCGACGGGACAGGGGGGACGATTCACCCCTCCACTTT	TRBV4-1	TRBD1	TRBJ1-6	.
CASRQRNTGELFF	TGTGCCAGTCGACAGAGAAACACCGGGGAGCTGTTTTTT	TRBV19	.	TRBJ2-2	.
CASSLAGTGAGDTQYF	TGTGCCAGCAGCTTAGCCGGGACAGGGGCTGGAGATACGCAGTATTTT	TRBV7-2	TRBD1	TRBJ2-3	.
CASSFRTGGEETQYF	TGCGCCAGCAGCTTCCGGACAGGGGGCGAGGAGACCCAGTACTTC	TRBV5-1	TRBD1	TRBJ2-5	.
CASSFWTGVVNEQFF	TGTGCCAGCAGCTTTTGGACAGGGGTTGTCAATGAGCAGTTCTTC	TRBV5-5	TRBD1	TRBJ2-1	.
CASRAQGRDTQYF	TGTGCCAGCAGGGCACAGGGGCGGGATACGCAGTATTTT	TRBV3-1/TRBV3-2	TRBD1	TRBJ2-3	.
CASSQASSGLTDTQYF	TGCGCCAGCAGTCAAGCGTCTAGCGGTCTCACAGATACGCAGTATTTT	TRBV4-1	TRBD2	TRBJ2-3	.
CASSLSQNSPLHF	TGTGCCAGCAGCTTAAGCCAGAATTCACCCCTCCACTTT	TRBV7-3	.	TRBJ1-6	few
CATSFGDSGANVLTF	TGTGCCACCTCATTCGGAGACTCTGGGGCCAACGTCCTGACTTTC	TRBV24-1	.	TRBJ2-6	.
CSVWTSGGRNEQFF	TGCAGCGTTTGGACTAGCGGGGGCCGGAATGAGCAGTTCTTC	TRBV29-1	TRBD2	TRBJ2-1	.
CATSDYIQETQYF	TGTGCCACCAGTGATTATATCCAAGAGACCCAGTACTTC	TRBV24-1	.	TRBJ2-5	.
CASSGTILEPNYGYTF	TGTGCCAGCAGTGGGACCATTTTAGAGCCTAACTATGGCTACACCTTC	TRBV28	.	TRBJ1-2	few